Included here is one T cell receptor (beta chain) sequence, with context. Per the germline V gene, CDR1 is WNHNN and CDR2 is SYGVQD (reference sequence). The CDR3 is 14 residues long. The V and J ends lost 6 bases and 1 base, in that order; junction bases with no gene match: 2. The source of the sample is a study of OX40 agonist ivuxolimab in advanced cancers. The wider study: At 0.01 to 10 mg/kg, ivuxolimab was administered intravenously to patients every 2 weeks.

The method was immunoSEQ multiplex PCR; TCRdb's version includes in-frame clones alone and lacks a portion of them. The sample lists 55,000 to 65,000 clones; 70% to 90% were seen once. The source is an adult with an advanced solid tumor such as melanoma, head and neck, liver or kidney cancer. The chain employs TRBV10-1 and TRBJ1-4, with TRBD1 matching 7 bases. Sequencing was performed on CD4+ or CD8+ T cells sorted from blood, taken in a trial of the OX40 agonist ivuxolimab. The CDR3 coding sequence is TGCGCCAGCAGCCCAGGGGGAACTAATGAAAAACTGTTTTTT. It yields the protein CASSPGGTNEKLFF.